The present entry profiles one T cell receptor beta chain with its context. Germline V CDR1 and CDR2: LGHDT, YNNKEL (reference sequence). This CDR3 spans 18 amino acids. The V gene lost 5 bases and the J gene lost 0 bases, with 20 bases spanning the gap. Assay: immunoSEQ multiplex PCR; the TCRdb copy retains only in-frame clones and omits some. The table has some 130,000 clones, 75% to 95% seen once; the top ten hold under 3%. These data belong to a study of control samples from healthy donors and cancer patients. Specimen: blood. The rearrangement joins TRBV3-1 (or the pseudogene TRBV3-2) to TRBJ2-1; D perhaps matches TRBD1 (5 bases). The sequence derives from a man aged 35 to 55 in good health. DNA for the CDR3: TGTGCCAGCAGCGGAACCGGCCTCAGGGTTGGCTCCTACAATGAGCAGTTCTTC. Its protein is CASSGTGLRVGSYNEQFF.